The entry that follows covers one T cell receptor (beta chain) sequence. Its antigen is not identified. The sample originates from a study of Ad26.COV2.S vaccination and SARS-CoV-2 variants. Overall study: Doses of Ad26.COV2.S were injected into muscle once or twice, 56 days apart. Study results and limitations: Total T cell responses, in the TCR breadth and depth analyses, may have been underestimated. Similar non-spike TCR breadth was seen in vaccine and placebo recipients.

Sequencing used immunoSEQ multiplex PCR; TCRdb keeps in-frame clones, though not all of them. The table lists about 320,000 clones, around 81% of them singletons. The treatment: around 19 received Ad26.COV2.S at low or high dose, single or two shots; about 5 received placebo; per-sample allocation not given. Day 63 after the first vaccine or placebo injection was the time point for sampling. The V and J ends lost 2 bases and 2 bases respectively, with 4 bases between them. From germline, CDR1 is MRHNA and CDR2 SNTAGT. The CDR3 is 12 amino acids. The sequence was obtained from a person aged 18 to 59 who received the Ad26.COV2.S COVID-19 vaccine or a placebo. The sample here was peripheral blood, taken in a trial of Ad26.COV2.S vaccine versus placebo. The V call is TRBV6-4, the J call TRBJ2-7; D ambiguous. CDR3 DNA sequence: TGTGCCAGCAGTGACCCCCCCTACGAGCAGTACTTC. This sequence encodes CASSDPPYEQYF.